This T cell receptor (beta chain) was identified in a study of blood T cell repertoires in COVID-19. Study context: From the United States, Italy and Spain came samples of acute and convalescent COVID-19.

V shed 6 bases and J 3 bases; nucleotides not matched to a gene: 9. The length of the CDR3 is 16 residues. Germline V lookup: CDR1 SNHLY, CDR2 FYNNEI. Everyone who took part was roughly 18 to 89 years old, and they came from about two dozen US areas. In the original workflow: Reference gene primer amplification gave nucleated cell count estimates. Profiling relied on immunoSEQ multiplex PCR, and the TCRdb table lists in-frame clones only, not all of them. For V, J and clone size, that table is used; D and trimming come from the DNA. In the table there are about 300,000 clones, nearly 90% of which are singletons.

This sequence was found in a woman aged 18 to 35 with acute COVID-19. The material sequenced was PBMCs or T cells enriched from blood (not recorded which). The chain links TRBV2 to TRBJ2-1, with 9 bases fitting TRBD2. The CDR3 region is CASRRMRLADYNEQFF. The CDR3 nucleotides are TGTGCCAGCAGAAGAATGCGACTAGCGGACTACAATGAGCAGTTCTTC.